The 28 T cell receptor beta chains below were found in one sample sequenced in a study of T cells in localized non-small cell lung cancer (TCRdb year 2020). The library was generated by the immunoSEQ multiplex PCR assay. The clones in this table, taken by TCRdb from immuneACCESS, are in-frame only. Not every clone is retained; where verified, under half of the shortfall comes from an unresolved V gene, and the cause of the rest is unknown. This sample comprises approximately 63,000 clones, 85% to 90% of them detected only once. The top ten constitute around 20% of the sample. The sample was peripheral blood, taken before any cancer treatment. Source of these receptors: a man between 40 and 70 years old with stage I squamous cell lung carcinoma.

The V gene is TRBV11-3, the J gene TRBJ2-3; D not resolved. V was cut by 5 bases and J by 4 bases, with 13 bases left in between. The CDR3 consists of 14 residues. Germline-derived CDR1 and CDR2 are SGHNT and YENEEA. CDR3 amino acids: CASSTLDLADTQYF. The CDR3 DNA reads TGTGCCAGCAGCACCCTTGACCTCGCAGATACGCAGTATTTT.

The genes are TRBV30 and TRBJ2-7; the D gene is possibly TRBD2 (5 bases). Trimming took off 3 bases at V and 7 bases at J, with 10 bases between the two ends. Germline V lookup: CDR1 GTSNPN, CDR2 SVGIG (reference sequence). CDR3 length: 11 residues. In DNA form, the CDR3 reads TGTGCCTGGAGCTCCTCGGGGGAGCAGTACTTC. Protein product: CAWSSSGEQYF.

This chain uses TRBV18 with TRBJ1-1; D perhaps matches TRBD1 (5 bases). Deletions cut 3 bases from V and 0 bases from J, with 8 bases between. CDR3 length: 14 residues. The germline V gene encodes CDR1 KGHSH and CDR2 LQKENI. CDR3 sequence reads: CASSPAGMNTEAFF. In nucleotides, the CDR3 is TGTGCCAGCTCACCGGCAGGGATGAACACTGAAGCTTTCTTT.

This CDR3 is CASKTGRRYGYTF. CDR3 bases: TGTGCCAGCAAGACAGGGAGGAGGTATGGCTACACCTTC. The chain combines TRBV2 with TRBJ1-2; TRBD1 matches at 7 bases. CDR1 is SNHLY and CDR2 is FYNNEI in the germline V gene. Unmatched junction bases numbered 7, after V lost 7 bases and J lost 5 bases. The CDR3 sequence is 13 residues long.

The V call is TRBV7-9, the J call TRBJ2-1; 7 bases match TRBD2. The V gene end was trimmed by 3 bases and the J gene end by 7 bases; junction bases not matched to a gene: 9. The CDR3 totals 15 residues. The germline V gene has CDR1 SEHNR and CDR2 FQNEAQ (reference sequence). The CDR3 DNA follows: TGTGCCAGCAGCTTTCCGGCGGGAGTCCTAAATGAGCAGTTCTTC. Translating gives CASSFPAGVLNEQFF.

CDR3 region: CASSPNSGRGTGELFF. For the CDR3, the DNA is TGTGCCAGCTCACCAAATTCCGGCAGGGGAACCGGGGAGCTGTTTTTT. V usage is TRBV18 and J usage is TRBJ2-2; D is possibly TRBD1 (6 bases). Germline V CDR1 and CDR2: KGHSH, LQKENI. The CDR3 spans 16 residues. V was pared by 2 bases and J by 5 bases, with 15 bases between.

CDR3 in amino acids: CATGTGAKAKNIQYF. Here the CDR3 DNA reads TGTGCCACCGGGACAGGGGCCAAGGCCAAAAACATTCAGTACTTC. V usage is TRBV19 and J usage is TRBJ2-4, with 10 bases lining up with TRBD1. Germline V gene lookup returns CDR1 LNHDA and CDR2 SQIVND (reference sequence). There are 15 residues in the CDR3. J lost 1 base, V lost 10 bases, and 7 bases had no gene match.

The genes are TRBV19 and TRBJ1-5; D uncertain. V shed 3 bases and J shed 2 bases, with 5 bases lying between them. This CDR3 is 13 amino acids long. Germline CDR1 reads LNHDA; CDR2 reads SQIVND (reference sequence). The CDR3 nucleotides are TGTGCCAGTAGTATTGGAGGCAATCAGCCCCAGCATTTT. The encoded protein is CASSIGGNQPQHF.

This rearrangement joins TRBV28 to TRBJ2-5; D is unclear. CDR3 length: 13 amino acids. Germline CDR1 MDHEN, CDR2 SYDVKM. V shed 2 bases and J shed 5 bases, with 9 bases lying between them. The CDR3 is CASSLNLEETQYF. The CDR3, as DNA: TGTGCCAGCAGTTTAAACCTGGAGGAGACCCAGTACTTC.

The rearrangement links TRBV30 to TRBJ2-7, with a tentative D call TRBD2 (6 bases). The V and J ends lost 4 bases and 3 bases respectively, with 28 bases between them. The CDR3 totals 18 residues. Looked up from germline, CDR1 is GTSNPN and CDR2 is SVGIG (reference sequence). CDR3 region: CAWIRPNGGLASLYEQYF. In DNA, the CDR3 is TGTGCCTGGATAAGGCCCAACGGCGGGCTAGCGTCTCTCTACGAGCAGTACTTC.

The chain couples TRBV7-2 to TRBJ2-5; TRBD2 agrees at 8 bases. Germline loops: CDR1 SGHTA, CDR2 FQGNSA. Trimming at V came to 5 bases and at J to 3 bases, leaving 14 bases not matched to a gene. This CDR3 has 17 residues. The CDR3 DNA reads as TGTGCCAGCAGCCAGACGAAGGGGACTAGTGGAAAAGAGACCCAGTACTTC. Its protein is CASSQTKGTSGKETQYF.

The chain couples TRBV27 to TRBJ1-1, with TRBD1 matching over 7 bases. This CDR3 spans 14 amino acids. Germline lookup yields CDR1 MNHEY and CDR2 SMNVEV (reference sequence). Trimming took 0 bases from V and 5 from J; bases not matched to a gene: 3. The CDR3 coding sequence is TGTGCCAGCAGTTTATCAGGGGGCCGGACTGAAGCTTTCTTT. Residues: CASSLSGGRTEAFF.

The chain is built from TRBV28 and TRBJ2-7; 8 nucleotides agree with TRBD2. Germline CDR1 reads MDHEN; CDR2 reads SYDVKM. The CDR3 runs 17 residues. With 2 bases clipped from V and 0 bases from J, the junction kept 9 bases outside the gene matches. Here the CDR3 DNA reads TGTGCCAGCAGTTTAAGGACTAGCCCGATAAGCTCCTACGAGCAGTACTTC. Translated, it gives CASSLRTSPISSYEQYF.

V is TRBV9 and J is TRBJ2-3; 7 nucleotides agree with TRBD2. The germline CDR1 and CDR2 sequences are SGDLS and YYNGEE. The CDR3 is 17 amino acids. V lost 0 bases and J lost 2; bases outside the gene matches: 9. CDR3 DNA sequence: TGTGCCAGCAGCGTAGGTTGGCGGGAGAGGCACACAGATACGCAGTATTTT. This gives the protein CASSVGWRERHTDTQYF.

This sequence joins TRBV28 and TRBJ1-2, with D hard to call. The CDR3 runs to 12 residues. Germline values: CDR1 MDHEN, CDR2 SYDVKM. Trimming cost V 2 bases and J 0 bases, with 1 base left between them. The CDR3 DNA is TGTGCCAGCAGTTTAGCTAACTATGGCTACACCTTC. Translated: CASSLANYGYTF.

On this clone: At one end the junction does not follow the germline gene, possibly because of a read error. V gene TRBV5-4 combines with J gene TRBJ1-1, with 7 bases lining up with TRBD1. This CDR3 has 16 residues. Per the germline V gene, CDR1 is SGHNT and CDR2 is YYREEE (reference sequence). The CDR3 DNA is TGCGCCAGCAGCCAGAAATCCACAGGGGCAAGGACTGAAGCTTTCTTT. Its translation: CASSQKSTGARTEAFF.

V gene TRBV29-1 combines with J gene TRBJ2-1; TRBD2 agrees at 8 bases. The CDR3 has 13 amino acids. With 4 bases clipped from V and 4 bases from J, the junction kept 3 bases outside the gene matches. Germline V gene sequence: CDR1 SQVTM, CDR2 ANQGSEA. In DNA, the CDR3 is TGCAGCGTTGTGAAGCGGGGGTACAATGAGCAGTTCTTC. Its protein is CSVVKRGYNEQFF.

V and J are TRBV7-2 and TRBJ2-3; D gene uncertain. Germline V gene data show CDR1 as SGHTA and CDR2 as FQGNSA. The CDR3 covers 14 residues. V was trimmed by 0 bases and J by 0 bases, leaving 4 bases between them. CDR3 in DNA: TGTGCCAGCAGCTTAGCGCGTAGCACAGATACGCAGTATTTT. It encodes CASSLARSTDTQYF.

On this clone: The junction departs from germline at one end; a sequencing error may be responsible. This chain links TRBV7-9 with TRBJ2-5; D may be TRBD1 (6 bases). This CDR3 region has 14 residues. CDR1 and CDR2 from the germline V gene are SEHNR and FQNEAQ (reference sequence). The CDR3: CASSPGALQESQYF. In DNA, the CDR3 is TGTGCCAGCAGCCCAGGGGCCCTCCAAGAGTCCCAGTACTTC.

The chain employs TRBV19 and TRBJ1-3, with D maybe TRBD1 (5 bases). V was shortened by 7 bases and J by 7 bases, with 17 bases between the two germline ends. Germline assignment: CDR1 LNHDA and CDR2 SQIVND (reference sequence). CDR3 length: 14 amino acids. In nucleotides, the CDR3 is TGTGCCAGTAATCTCAGGGAAGGACCGAACACCATATATTTT. Its translation is CASNLREGPNTIYF.

The J gene is TRBJ2-2, the V gene TRBV7-3, with TRBD2 as a possible D gene (5 bases). Germline-derived CDR1 and CDR2 are SGHTA and FQGTGA. There are 15 residues in the CDR3. With 2 bases removed from V and 6 bases from J, the gap between germline ends came to 13 bases. CDR3 nucleotides: TGTGCCAGCAGCTTATCGAGGGTGGGCCCCGGGGAGCTGTTTTTT. Its protein is CASSLSRVGPGELFF.

The chain combines TRBV11-2 with TRBJ1-2; D remains ambiguous. V gave up 4 bases and J gave up 8 bases, with 29 bases separating them. Germline assignment: CDR1 SGHAT and CDR2 FQNNGV. CDR3 length: 18 amino acids. In nucleotides, the CDR3 is TGTGCCAGCAGCTCCGAAGGGAAGACGGGCCATGAAACGCGAGGCTACACCTTC. This translates into CASSSEGKTGHETRGYTF. Full variable domain (rest looked up from reference TRBV11-2 and TRBJ1-2): EAGVAQSPRYKIIEKRQSVAFWCNPISGHATLYWYQQILGQGPKLLIQFQNNGVVDDSQLPKDRFSAERLKGVDSTLKIQPAKLEDSAVYLCASSSEGKTGHETRGYTFGSGTRLTVV.

The rearrangement joins TRBV7-2 to TRBJ2-7; 9 bases match TRBD1. The germline gives CDR1 SGHTA, CDR2 FQGNSA. Unmatched junction bases numbered 4, after V lost 3 bases and J lost 1 base. CDR3 length: 15 amino acids. DNA of the CDR3: TGTGCCAGCAGCTTCGGGACAGGGTTATCCTACGAGCAGTACTTC. Protein: CASSFGTGLSYEQYF.

The V gene is TRBV20-1, the J gene TRBJ1-2; D unresolved. The ends were cut back, 8 bases at V and 4 bases at J, with 8 bases in the middle. Germline CDR1 DFQATT, CDR2 SNEGSKA (reference sequence). This CDR3 contains 10 residues. Written as DNA, the CDR3 is TGCAGTCTCCCCGGCTATGGCTACACCTTC. It encodes CSLPGYGYTF.

The chain recombines TRBV9 with TRBJ1-5; 8 bases are a match to TRBD1. The CDR3 length is 14 residues. Germline lookup yields CDR1 SGDLS and CDR2 YYNGEE. J lost 6 bases, V lost 0 bases, and 2 bases had no gene match. In nucleotides, the CDR3 is TGTGCCAGCAGCGTAGGACAGGGGCGTCAGCCCCAGCATTTT. The encoded protein is CASSVGQGRQPQHF.

V gene TRBV2 combines with J gene TRBJ1-5; no firm D call. The CDR3 has 14 residues. Between the trimmed V and J ends, which lost 6 bases and 2 bases, there was a span of 11 bases. Germline V gives CDR1 SNHLY, CDR2 FYNNEI. The CDR3 sequence is CASRDYSGNQPQHF. In nucleotides, the CDR3 is TGTGCCAGCAGGGACTACTCGGGCAATCAGCCCCAGCATTTT.

The V and J genes are TRBV28 and TRBJ2-7; D not resolved. Per germline, CDR1 MDHEN and CDR2 SYDVKM. This CDR3 has 12 residues. Trimming removed 6 bases at V and 3 bases at J, with 9 bases between. CDR3 residues: CASRAPYYEQYF. In DNA form, the CDR3 reads TGTGCCAGCAGGGCCCCTTACTACGAGCAGTACTTC. The full variable domain, with the rest looked up from reference TRBV28 and TRBJ2-7, is DVKVTQSSRYLVKRTGEKVFLECVQDMDHENMFWYRQDPGLGLRLIYFSYDVKMKEKGDIPEGYSVSREKKERFSLILESASTNQTSMYLCASRAPYYEQYFGPGTRLTVT.

This chain connects TRBV5-8 to TRBJ2-7; no definite D call. The CDR3 loop spans 14 amino acids. The germline CDR1 and CDR2 sequences are SGHTS and YDEGEE. Trimming stripped 4 bases from V and 2 bases from J, with 13 bases between. As DNA, the CDR3 is TGTGCCAGCAGCGCTCATGTCGTCACCTACGAGCAGTACTTC. It specifies CASSAHVVTYEQYF.